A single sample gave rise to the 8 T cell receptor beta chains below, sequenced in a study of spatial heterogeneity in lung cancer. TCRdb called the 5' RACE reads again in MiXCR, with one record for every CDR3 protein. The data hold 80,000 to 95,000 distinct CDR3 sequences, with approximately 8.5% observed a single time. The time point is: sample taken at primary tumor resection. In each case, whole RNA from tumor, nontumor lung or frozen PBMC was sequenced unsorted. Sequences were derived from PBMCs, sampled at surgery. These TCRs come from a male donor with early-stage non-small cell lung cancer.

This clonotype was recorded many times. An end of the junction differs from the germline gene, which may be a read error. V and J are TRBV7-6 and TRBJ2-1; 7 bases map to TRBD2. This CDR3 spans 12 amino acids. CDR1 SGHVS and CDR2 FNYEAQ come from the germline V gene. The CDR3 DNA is TGTGCCAGCAGCTTAGGGCGGGAGAGGGAGGTCTTC. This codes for CASSLGREREVF.

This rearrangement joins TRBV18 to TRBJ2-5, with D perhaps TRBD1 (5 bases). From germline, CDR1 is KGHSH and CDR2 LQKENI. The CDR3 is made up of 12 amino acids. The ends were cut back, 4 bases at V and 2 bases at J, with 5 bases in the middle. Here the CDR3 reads CASSRQQETQYF. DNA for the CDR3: TGTGCCAGCTCACGACAGCAAGAGACCCAGTACTTC.

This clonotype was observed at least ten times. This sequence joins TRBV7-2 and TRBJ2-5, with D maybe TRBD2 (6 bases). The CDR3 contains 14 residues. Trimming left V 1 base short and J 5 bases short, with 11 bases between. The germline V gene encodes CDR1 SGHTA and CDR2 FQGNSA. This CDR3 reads CASSLEGRGETQYF. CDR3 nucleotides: TGTGCCAGCAGCTTAGAAGGACGGGGGGAGACCCAGTACTTC.

CDR3 in amino acids: CAISAGAGQPQHF. The CDR3 DNA follows: TGTGCCATCAGTGCCGGGGCCGGTCAGCCCCAGCATTTT. The chain employs TRBV10-3 and TRBJ1-5; tentative D call: TRBD1 (5 bases). CDR1 and CDR2 from the germline V gene are ENHRY and SYGVKD. The V end lost 4 bases, the J end lost 6 bases, and 10 bases lay between the germline ends. The CDR3 has 13 residues.

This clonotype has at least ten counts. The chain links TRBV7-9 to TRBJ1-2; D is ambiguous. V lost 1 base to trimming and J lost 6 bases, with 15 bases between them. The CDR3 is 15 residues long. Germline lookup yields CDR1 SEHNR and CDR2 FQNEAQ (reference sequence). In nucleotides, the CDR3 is TGTGCCAGCAGCTTAGGTAGTTGGGGAAGAAATGGCTACACCTTC. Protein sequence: CASSLGSWGRNGYTF. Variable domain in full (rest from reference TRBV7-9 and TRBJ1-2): DTGVSQNPRHKITKRGQNVTFRCDPISEHNRLYWYRQTLGQGPEFLTYFQNEAQLEKSRLLSDRFSAERPKGSFSTLEIQRTEQGDSAMYLCASSLGSWGRNGYTFGSGTRLTVV.

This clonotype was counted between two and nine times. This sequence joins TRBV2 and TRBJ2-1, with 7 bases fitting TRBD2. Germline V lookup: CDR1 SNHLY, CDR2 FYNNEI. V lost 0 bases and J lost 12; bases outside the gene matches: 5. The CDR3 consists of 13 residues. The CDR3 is CASSEAWEGRQFF. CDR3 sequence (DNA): TGTGCCAGCAGTGAAGCGTGGGAGGGGAGGCAGTTCTTC.

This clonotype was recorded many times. The CDR3 reads CASSLGLAGAPETQYF. The DNA for the CDR3 is TGCGCCAGCAGCTTGGGACTAGCGGGGGCCCCAGAGACCCAGTACTTC. The chain uses TRBV5-1 and TRBJ2-5; 12 bases are a match to TRBD2. This CDR3 region has 16 residues. J lost 4 bases, V lost 0 bases, and 4 bases had no gene match. Germline V gene sequence: CDR1 SGHRS, CDR2 YFSETQ.

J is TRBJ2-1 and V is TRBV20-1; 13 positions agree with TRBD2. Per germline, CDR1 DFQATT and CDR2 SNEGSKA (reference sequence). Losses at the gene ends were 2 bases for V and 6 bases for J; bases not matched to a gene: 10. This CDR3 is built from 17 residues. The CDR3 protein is CSARRPYRTSGSNEQFF. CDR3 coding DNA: TGCAGTGCTAGACGCCCTTATCGGACTAGCGGGAGCAATGAGCAGTTCTTC.